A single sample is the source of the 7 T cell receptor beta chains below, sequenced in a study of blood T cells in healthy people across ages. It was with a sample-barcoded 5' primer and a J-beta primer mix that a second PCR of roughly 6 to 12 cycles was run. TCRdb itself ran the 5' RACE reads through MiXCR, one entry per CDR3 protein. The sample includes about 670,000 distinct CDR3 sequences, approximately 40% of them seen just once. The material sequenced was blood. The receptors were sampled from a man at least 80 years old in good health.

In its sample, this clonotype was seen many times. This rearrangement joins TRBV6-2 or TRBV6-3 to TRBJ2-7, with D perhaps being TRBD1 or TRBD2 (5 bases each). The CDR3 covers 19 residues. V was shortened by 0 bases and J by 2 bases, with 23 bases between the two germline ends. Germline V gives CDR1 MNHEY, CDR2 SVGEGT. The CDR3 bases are TGTGCCAGCAGTTACTCGACATCTCAGGGTAGGGAGCTTACCTACGAGCAGTACTTC. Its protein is CASSYSTSQGRELTYEQYF.

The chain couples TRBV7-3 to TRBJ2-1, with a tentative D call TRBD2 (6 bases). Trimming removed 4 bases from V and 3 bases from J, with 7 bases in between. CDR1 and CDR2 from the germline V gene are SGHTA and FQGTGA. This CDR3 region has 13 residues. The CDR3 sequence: CASSSSVYNEQFF. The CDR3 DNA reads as TGTGCCAGCAGCTCTAGCGTCTACAATGAGCAGTTCTTC.

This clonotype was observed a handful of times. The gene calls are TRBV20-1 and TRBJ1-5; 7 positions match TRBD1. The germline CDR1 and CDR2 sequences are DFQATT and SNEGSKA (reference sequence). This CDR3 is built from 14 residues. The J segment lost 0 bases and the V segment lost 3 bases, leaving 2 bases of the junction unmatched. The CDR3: CSASEGASNQPQHF. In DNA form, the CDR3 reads TGCAGTGCTAGTGAGGGGGCTAGCAATCAGCCCCAGCATTTT.

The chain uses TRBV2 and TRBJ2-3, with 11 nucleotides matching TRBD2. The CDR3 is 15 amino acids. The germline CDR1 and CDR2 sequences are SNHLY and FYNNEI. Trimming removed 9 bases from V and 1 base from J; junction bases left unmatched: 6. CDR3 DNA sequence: TGTGCCAGTACAGTAGCGGGGGGGCGCACAGATACGCAGTATTTT. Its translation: CASTVAGGRTDTQYF. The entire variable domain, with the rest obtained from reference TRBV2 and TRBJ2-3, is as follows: EPEVTQTPSHQVTQMGQEVILRCVPISNHLYFYWYRQILGQKVEFLVSFYNNEISEKSEIFDDQFSVERPDGSNFTLKIRSTKLEDSAMYFCASTVAGGRTDTQYFGPGTRLTVL.

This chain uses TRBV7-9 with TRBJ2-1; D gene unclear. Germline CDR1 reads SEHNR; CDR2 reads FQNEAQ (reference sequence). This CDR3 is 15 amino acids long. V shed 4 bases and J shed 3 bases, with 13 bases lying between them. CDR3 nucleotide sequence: TGTGCCAGCAGCTCAGCCATCAGCAACTACAATGAGCAGTTCTTC. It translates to CASSSAISNYNEQFF.

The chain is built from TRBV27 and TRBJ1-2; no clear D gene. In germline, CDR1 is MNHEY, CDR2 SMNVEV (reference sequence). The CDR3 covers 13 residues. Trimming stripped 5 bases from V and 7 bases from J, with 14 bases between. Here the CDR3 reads CASSPTRVSGYTF. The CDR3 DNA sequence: TGTGCCAGCAGTCCTACGAGGGTCTCTGGCTACACCTTC.

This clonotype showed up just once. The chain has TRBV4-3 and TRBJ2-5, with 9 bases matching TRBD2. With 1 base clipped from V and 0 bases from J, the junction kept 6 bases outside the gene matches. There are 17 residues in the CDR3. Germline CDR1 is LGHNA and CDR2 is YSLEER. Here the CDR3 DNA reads TGCGCCAGCAGCCAAGGGGGGCGGGGGGGGTACCAAGAGACCCAGTACTTC. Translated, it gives CASSQGGRGGYQETQYF.